The rows below give T cell receptor beta chains drawn from one sample of a study of blood T cell repertoires in COVID-19. Clones were read by immunoSEQ multiplex PCR, and TCRdb kept only the in-frame ones, dropping some. This table holds 150,000 to 200,000 clones, roughly 88% found once. The sequenced sample consisted of PBMCs or T cells enriched from blood (not recorded which). These receptors came from a woman between 45 and 65 years old who had recovered from COVID-19. The CDR3 runs from the conserved cysteine through the conserved F or W. Fields, in order: J gene, V gene, clone size, D gene, CDR3 DNA, CDR3 protein. D genes are given only for firm matches. Part of the rows lack a size; the others show once, few, many or a class for expanded clones.

j_call: TRBJ2-7; v_call: TRBV9; clone_size: NA; d_call: NA; cdr3_nt: TGTGCCAGCAGCGATCACGACCCGGGGGAGCAGTACTTC; cdr3_aa: CASSDHDPGEQYF
j_call: TRBJ2-5; v_call: TRBV25-1; clone_size: NA; d_call: NA; cdr3_nt: TGTGCCAGCAGTGAATGGGGGACAAAAGAGACCCAGTACTTC; cdr3_aa: CASSEWGTKETQYF
j_call: TRBJ2-5; v_call: TRBV7-2; clone_size: NA; d_call: TRBD1; cdr3_nt: TGTGCCAGCAGCGAGACAGGGGCCCAAGAGACCCAGTACTTC; cdr3_aa: CASSETGAQETQYF
j_call: TRBJ2-6; v_call: TRBV19; clone_size: NA; d_call: TRBD1; cdr3_nt: TGTGCCACTCGACAGGGGCGTAGCTCTGGGGCCAACGTCCTGACTTTC; cdr3_aa: CATRQGRSSGANVLTF
j_call: TRBJ2-2; v_call: TRBV11-2; clone_size: NA; d_call: NA; cdr3_nt: TGTGCCGGAGCCCCGGACACCGGGGAGCTGTTTTTT; cdr3_aa: CAGAPDTGELFF
j_call: TRBJ2-5; v_call: TRBV4-3; clone_size: NA; d_call: TRBD2; cdr3_nt: TGCGCCAGCAGCCAAGGGGGTCTGGCTAGCGGGTATCGGGAGACCCAGTACTTC; cdr3_aa: CASSQGGLASGYRETQYF
j_call: TRBJ2-7; v_call: TRBV7-9; clone_size: NA; d_call: TRBD2; cdr3_nt: TGTGCCAGCAGCTCGGGACTAAGAGACTACGAGCAGTACTTC; cdr3_aa: CASSSGLRDYEQYF
j_call: TRBJ1-2; v_call: TRBV6-5; clone_size: NA; d_call: TRBD1; cdr3_nt: TGTGCCAGCAAGTCGACAGGGGGCGACCTCTATGGCTACACCTTC; cdr3_aa: CASKSTGGDLYGYTF
j_call: TRBJ2-5; v_call: TRBV19; clone_size: NA; d_call: NA; cdr3_nt: TGTGCCAGTAGTATTAACTCGATCAACAGATTCCAAGAGACCCAGTACTTC; cdr3_aa: CASSINSINRFQETQYF
j_call: TRBJ2-3; v_call: TRBV7-2; clone_size: NA; d_call: TRBD2; cdr3_nt: TGTGCCAGCAGCCGGGGACGGCTAGCGGGGGCGGATACGCAGTATTTT; cdr3_aa: CASSRGRLAGADTQYF
j_call: TRBJ2-1; v_call: TRBV27; clone_size: NA; d_call: TRBD2; cdr3_nt: TGTGCCAGCAGTAATAGCGGGGGGGCCTACAATGAGCAGTTCTTC; cdr3_aa: CASSNSGGAYNEQFF
j_call: TRBJ1-1; v_call: TRBV19; clone_size: once; d_call: TRBD1; cdr3_nt: TGTGCCAGTAGCTCCCGGACAGGGTTGAACACTGAAGCTTTCTTT; cdr3_aa: CASSSRTGLNTEAFF
j_call: TRBJ2-3; v_call: TRBV4-3; clone_size: NA; d_call: NA; cdr3_nt: TGCGCCAGCAGCCAAGAGAGGTGGGATACGCAGTATTTT; cdr3_aa: CASSQERWDTQYF
j_call: TRBJ2-1; v_call: TRBV29-1; clone_size: once; d_call: NA; cdr3_nt: TGCAGCGGGAGGCGCTCCTACAATGAGCAGTTCTTC; cdr3_aa: CSGRRSYNEQFF
j_call: TRBJ2-5; v_call: TRBV5-1; clone_size: once; d_call: TRBD2; cdr3_nt: TGCGCCAGCAGCTTGACTAGCGGGGTTCAAGAGACCCAGTACTTC; cdr3_aa: CASSLTSGVQETQYF
j_call: TRBJ1-2; v_call: TRBV30; clone_size: few; d_call: NA; cdr3_nt: TGTGCCTGGAGTGAACCCCGCGGGGCAGGATATGGCTACACCTTC; cdr3_aa: CAWSEPRGAGYGYTF
j_call: TRBJ1-2; v_call: TRBV11-3; clone_size: NA; d_call: NA; cdr3_nt: TGTGCCAGCAGCCCGGGGGGGCCCACCAACTATGGCTACACCTTC; cdr3_aa: CASSPGGPTNYGYTF
j_call: TRBJ2-2; v_call: TRBV7-9; clone_size: NA; d_call: TRBD1; cdr3_nt: TGTGCCAGCAGCGACGACAGGGGCACCGGGGAGCTGTTTTTT; cdr3_aa: CASSDDRGTGELFF
j_call: TRBJ2-5; v_call: TRBV5-1; clone_size: once; d_call: TRBD2; cdr3_nt: TGCGCCAGCAGCTTCACTAGCGGGGGCCAACAAGAGACCCAGTACTTC; cdr3_aa: CASSFTSGGQQETQYF
j_call: TRBJ2-1; v_call: TRBV14; clone_size: NA; d_call: NA; cdr3_nt: TGTGCCAGCAGCCAGACTCTGGTCAATGAGCAGTTCTTC; cdr3_aa: CASSQTLVNEQFF
j_call: TRBJ2-3; v_call: TRBV6-2/TRBV6-3; clone_size: NA; d_call: NA; cdr3_nt: TGTGCCAGCAGTCAATCCACAGATACGCAGTATTTT; cdr3_aa: CASSQSTDTQYF
j_call: TRBJ1-6; v_call: TRBV2; clone_size: NA; d_call: NA; cdr3_nt: TGTGCCAGCAACGTGGACGGACTGTATAATTCACCCCTCCACTTT; cdr3_aa: CASNVDGLYNSPLHF
j_call: TRBJ1-4; v_call: TRBV2; clone_size: NA; d_call: TRBD1; cdr3_nt: TGTGCCAGCACCCCAATACGGACAGGTGGGGAAAAACTGTTTTTT; cdr3_aa: CASTPIRTGGEKLFF
j_call: TRBJ2-7; v_call: TRBV19; clone_size: once; d_call: NA; cdr3_nt: TGTGCCAGTAGTCCGGACACGGCCTACGAGCAGTACTTC; cdr3_aa: CASSPDTAYEQYF
j_call: TRBJ2-7; v_call: TRBV27; clone_size: NA; d_call: NA; cdr3_nt: TGTGCCAGTAGCGAGAGTAGCTCCTACGAGCAGTACTTC; cdr3_aa: CASSESSSYEQYF
j_call: TRBJ1-1; v_call: TRBV4-1; clone_size: NA; d_call: NA; cdr3_nt: TGCGCCAGCAGCCAATACTGGACAGCGAACACTGAAGCTTTCTTT; cdr3_aa: CASSQYWTANTEAFF
j_call: TRBJ1-4; v_call: TRBV5-1; clone_size: once; d_call: TRBD1; cdr3_nt: TGCGCCAGCAGCTCGTCCGGGACAGCGGGTGAAAAACTGTTTTTT; cdr3_aa: CASSSSGTAGEKLFF
j_call: TRBJ1-1; v_call: TRBV30; clone_size: NA; d_call: NA; cdr3_nt: TGTGCCTGGGAGGGCGGGGGGCGCGCTGAAGCTTTCTTT; cdr3_aa: CAWEGGGRAEAFF
j_call: TRBJ2-1; v_call: TRBV7-2; clone_size: NA; d_call: TRBD2; cdr3_nt: TGTGCCAGCAGCTTCCCTCGGGGGCTAGCGGGGTACAATGAGCAGTTCTTC; cdr3_aa: CASSFPRGLAGYNEQFF
j_call: TRBJ2-2; v_call: TRBV30; clone_size: NA; d_call: TRBD1; cdr3_nt: TGTGCCTGGAGTGTCAGGGGGTCCCACACCGGGGAGCTGTTTTTT; cdr3_aa: CAWSVRGSHTGELFF
j_call: TRBJ2-1; v_call: TRBV19; clone_size: NA; d_call: TRBD1; cdr3_nt: TGTGCCAGTAGTAGGGACAGGGGCCTCGACAATGAGCAGTTCTTC; cdr3_aa: CASSRDRGLDNEQFF
j_call: TRBJ2-7; v_call: TRBV5-1; clone_size: NA; d_call: TRBD1; cdr3_nt: TGCGCCAGCAGCTTGGGTGGGCCCAGGGGGACAGGGGGATCCTACGAGCAGTACTTC; cdr3_aa: CASSLGGPRGTGGSYEQYF
j_call: TRBJ1-3; v_call: TRBV18; clone_size: NA; d_call: NA; cdr3_nt: TGTGCCAGCTCACCCCAAAGCCGTGCAAGCCCCATCTCTGGAAACACCATATATTTT; cdr3_aa: CASSPQSRASPISGNTIYF
j_call: TRBJ1-1; v_call: TRBV12-5; clone_size: NA; d_call: TRBD1; cdr3_nt: TGTGCTAGTGGTTTACGGACAGGGCTGAACACTGAAGCTTTCTTT; cdr3_aa: CASGLRTGLNTEAFF
j_call: TRBJ1-1; v_call: TRBV24-1; clone_size: NA; d_call: NA; cdr3_nt: TGTGCCACCCGAGGCCCCAGGGACACTGAAGCTTTCTTT; cdr3_aa: CATRGPRDTEAFF
j_call: TRBJ1-1; v_call: TRBV5-4; clone_size: NA; d_call: NA; cdr3_nt: TGTGCCAGCAGCCCCCGGGGGGGGCAGAACACTGAAGCTTTCTTT; cdr3_aa: CASSPRGGQNTEAFF
j_call: TRBJ1-6; v_call: TRBV2; clone_size: once; d_call: NA; cdr3_nt: TGTGCCAGCAGCCAAGGGGGTCACCTAAATTCACCCCTCCACTTT; cdr3_aa: CASSQGGHLNSPLHF
j_call: TRBJ1-6; v_call: TRBV7-8; clone_size: NA; d_call: NA; cdr3_nt: TGTGCCAGCAGCTTAGGAACCAGGGTAAATTCACCCCTCCACTTT; cdr3_aa: CASSLGTRVNSPLHF
j_call: TRBJ1-2; v_call: TRBV27; clone_size: once; d_call: TRBD1; cdr3_nt: TGTGCCAGCAGTTTCGCAGGGGGTGGCTACACCTTC; cdr3_aa: CASSFAGGGYTF
j_call: TRBJ2-7; v_call: TRBV3-1/TRBV3-2; clone_size: NA; d_call: NA; cdr3_nt: TGTGCCAGCAGCCAGCCTGGGGGCTACCTCTACGAGCAGTACTTC; cdr3_aa: CASSQPGGYLYEQYF